This T cell receptor beta chain was recorded in a study of response to subunit inactivated influenza vaccine. Per the germline V gene, CDR1 is SQVTM and CDR2 is ANQGSEA. Trimming took 7 bases from V and 0 from J; bases not matched to a gene: 13. The CDR3 consists of 17 residues. The sample holds many counts of this clonotype. What it binds is unknown. TCRdb independently ran MiXCR on the RT-PCR reads; one entry per CDR3 protein. The sample holds about 780,000 distinct CDR3 sequences; about a fifth are singletons and the top ten take about a tenth. General observations from the study: T cells newly recruited by each seasonal influenza vaccination are few, the authors suggested.

Here the sequenced sample was PBMCs from blood, taken 4 to 6 days after vaccination. The rearrangement uses TRBV29-1 and TRBJ2-3; TRBD2 matches 10 bases. This TCR came from a middle-aged man who received an inactivated influenza vaccine. The CDR3 sequence: CSGNNVGLAVSTDTQYF. CDR3 coding DNA: TGCAGCGGTAACAACGTTGGACTAGCGGTGAGCACAGATACGCAGTATTTT.